This T cell receptor beta chain was obtained from a study of T cells after yellow fever vaccination. For this clonotype: The antigen is unknown.

For TCR, cDNA came from 5'RACE template switching, which added a universal primer site and UMIs. TCRdb fed the 5' RACE reads into MiXCR, producing one record per CDR3 protein. The sample records over 300,000 distinct CDR3 sequences, about 6.9% being singletons. CDR1 and CDR2 (germline): SGHDT, YYEEEE. The CDR3 is 15 residues long. V lost 6 bases, J lost 3 bases, and 18 bases lay in between. Study results and caveats: FACS-sorted repertoires could harbor abundant contaminating bulk-population clonotypes. In post-booster samples, most primary-vaccination clones reappeared (around 95% CD4, nearly 90% CD8).

The starting material was PBMCs, obtained around 45 days after the first yellow fever vaccination. The TCR was taken from a man between 18 and 35 years old who received the YFV17D yellow fever vaccine. The V call is TRBV5-6, the J call TRBJ1-2; no definite D call. CDR3 DNA: TGTGCCAGCACCCGGGTTACTCTTGTGGACTATGGCTACACCTTC. Amino acid sequence: CASTRVTLVDYGYTF.